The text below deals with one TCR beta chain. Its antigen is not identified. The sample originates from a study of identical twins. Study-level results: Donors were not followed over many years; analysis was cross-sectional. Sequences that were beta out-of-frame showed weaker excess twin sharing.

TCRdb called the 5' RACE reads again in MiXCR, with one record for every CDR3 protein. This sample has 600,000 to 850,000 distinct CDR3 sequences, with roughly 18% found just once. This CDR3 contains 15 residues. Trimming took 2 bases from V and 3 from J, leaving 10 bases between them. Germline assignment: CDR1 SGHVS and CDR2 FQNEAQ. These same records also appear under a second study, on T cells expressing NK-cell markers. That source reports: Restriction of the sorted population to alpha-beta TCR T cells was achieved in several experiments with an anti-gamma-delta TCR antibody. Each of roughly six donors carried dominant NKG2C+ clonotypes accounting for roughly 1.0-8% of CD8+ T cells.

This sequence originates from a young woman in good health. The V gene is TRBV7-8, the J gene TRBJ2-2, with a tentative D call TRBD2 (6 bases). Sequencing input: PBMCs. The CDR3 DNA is TGTGCCAGCAGCTTAAGCGGGCGACACACCGGGGAGCTGTTTTTT. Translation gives CASSLSGRHTGELFF.